The clone carrying this T cell receptor (beta chain) came up a few times. Expressed TCRB transcripts were sequenced because the isolated RNA had all been reverse transcribed beforehand. Repertoires were generated with immunoSEQ multiplex PCR, while TCRdb's copy carries only in-frame clones and drops some. The profile shows over 700,000 clones, about 17% of them singletons. The record originates from a study of beta chain features in type 1 diabetes. All sorted populations exceeded 95% purity. The CDR3 is 14 amino acids. Germline V gene lookup returns CDR1 ENHRY and CDR2 SYGVKD. Trimming cost V 6 bases and J 2 bases; bases outside gene matches: 5.

Material: naive CD4+ T cells from blood. V and J are TRBV10-3 and TRBJ2-3; TRBD1 matches 7 bases. This TCR was recovered from a woman under 30 in good health. CDR3 loop: CAIRRTGDTDTQYF. As DNA, the CDR3 is TGTGCCATCAGAAGAACAGGGGACACAGATACGCAGTATTTT.